The source of this TCR beta chain is a study of blood T cell repertoires in COVID-19. Study information: The origin of the acute and convalescent COVID-19 samples was the United States, Italy and Spain. PBMCs, B-cell-depleted T cells, or T cells provided the cDNA or gDNA that made up the material.

The CDR3 sequence is 13 residues long. Losses at the gene ends were 5 bases for V and 3 bases for J; bases not matched to a gene: 4. Study processing details: Estimation of nucleated cell counts was performed using reference gene primer amplification. Here immunoSEQ multiplex PCR was the method, and the copy in TCRdb shows in-frame clones only, minus some. D and trimming were read from the DNA, whereas the V and J calls and clone size are those reported in that table. Among about 190,000 clones listed, less than 90% were seen once. The sample comprised peripheral blood. The sequence derives from a woman in her thirties or forties with acute or convalescent COVID-19. The genes are TRBV12-3 or TRBV12-4 and TRBJ2-7, with 7 bases lining up with TRBD2. The CDR3 DNA sequence: TGTGCCAGCAGTCCGGGGGAGGGCTACGAGCAGTACTTC. This gives the protein CASSPGEGYEQYF.